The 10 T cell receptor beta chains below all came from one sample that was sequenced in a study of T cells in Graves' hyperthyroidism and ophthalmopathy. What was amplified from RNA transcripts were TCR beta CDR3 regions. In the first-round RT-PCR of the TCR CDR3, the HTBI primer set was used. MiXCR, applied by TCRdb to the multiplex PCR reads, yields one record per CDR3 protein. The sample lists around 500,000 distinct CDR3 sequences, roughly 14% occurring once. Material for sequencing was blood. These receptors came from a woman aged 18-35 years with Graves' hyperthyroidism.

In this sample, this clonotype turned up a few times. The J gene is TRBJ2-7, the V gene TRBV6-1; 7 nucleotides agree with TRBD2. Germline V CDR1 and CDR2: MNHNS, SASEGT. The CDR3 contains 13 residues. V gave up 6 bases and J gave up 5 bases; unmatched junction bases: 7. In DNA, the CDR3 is TGTGCCAGCAGCGGCCTAGCGGCAGACGAGCAGTACTTC. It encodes CASSGLAADEQYF.

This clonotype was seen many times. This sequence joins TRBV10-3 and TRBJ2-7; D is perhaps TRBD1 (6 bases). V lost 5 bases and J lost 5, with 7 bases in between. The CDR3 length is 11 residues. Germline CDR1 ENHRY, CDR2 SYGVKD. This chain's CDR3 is CAISTGNEQYV. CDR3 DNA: TGTGCCATCAGTACAGGGAACGAGCAGTACGTC.

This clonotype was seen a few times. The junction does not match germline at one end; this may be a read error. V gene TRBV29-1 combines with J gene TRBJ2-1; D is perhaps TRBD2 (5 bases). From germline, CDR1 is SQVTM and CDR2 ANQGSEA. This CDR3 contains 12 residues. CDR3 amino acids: CSVVVEGSRGLF. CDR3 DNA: TGCAGCGTTGTCGTCGAGGGTTCGCGTGGGCTCTTC.

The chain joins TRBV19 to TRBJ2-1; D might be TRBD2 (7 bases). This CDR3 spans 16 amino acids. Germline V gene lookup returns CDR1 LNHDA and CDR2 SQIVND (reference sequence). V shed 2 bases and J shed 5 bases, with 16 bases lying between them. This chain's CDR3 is CASSIRGGGKNNEQFF. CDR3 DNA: TGTGCCAGTAGTATAAGGGGGGGGGGGAAAAACAATGAGCAGTTCTTC.

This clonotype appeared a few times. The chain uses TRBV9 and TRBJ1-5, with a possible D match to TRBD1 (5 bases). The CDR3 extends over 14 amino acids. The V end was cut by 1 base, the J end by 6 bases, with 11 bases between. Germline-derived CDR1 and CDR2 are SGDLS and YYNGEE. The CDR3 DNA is TGTGCCAGCAGCGTAAGTGACAGTGCTCAGCCCCAGCATTTT. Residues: CASSVSDSAQPQHF.

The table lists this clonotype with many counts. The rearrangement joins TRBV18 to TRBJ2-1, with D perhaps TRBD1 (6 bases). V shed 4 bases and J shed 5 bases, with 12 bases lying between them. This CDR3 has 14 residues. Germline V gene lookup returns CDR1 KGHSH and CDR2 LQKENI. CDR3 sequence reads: CASSLRDKDNEQFF. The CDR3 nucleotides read TGTGCCAGCTCACTCCGGGACAAAGACAATGAGCAGTTCTTC.

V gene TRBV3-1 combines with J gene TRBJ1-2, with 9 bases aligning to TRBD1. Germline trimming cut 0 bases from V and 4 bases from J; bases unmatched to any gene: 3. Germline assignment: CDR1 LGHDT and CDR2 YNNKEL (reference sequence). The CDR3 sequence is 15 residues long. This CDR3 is CASSQDRQGVYGYTF. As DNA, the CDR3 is TGTGCCAGCAGCCAAGATCGACAGGGGGTCTATGGCTACACCTTC.

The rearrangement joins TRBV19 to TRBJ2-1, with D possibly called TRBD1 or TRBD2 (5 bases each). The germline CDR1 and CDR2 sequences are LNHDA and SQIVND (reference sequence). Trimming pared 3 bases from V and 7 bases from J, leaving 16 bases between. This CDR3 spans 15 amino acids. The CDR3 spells CASSIWDLNHNEQFF. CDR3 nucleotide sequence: TGTGCCAGTAGTATTTGGGACCTAAACCATAATGAGCAGTTCTTC.

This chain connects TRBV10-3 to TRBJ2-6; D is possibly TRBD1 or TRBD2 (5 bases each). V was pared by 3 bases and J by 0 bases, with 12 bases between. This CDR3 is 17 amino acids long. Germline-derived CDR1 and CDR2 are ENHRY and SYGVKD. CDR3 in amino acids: CAISDPGRHSGANVLTF. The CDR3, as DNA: TGTGCCATCAGTGATCCGGGACGCCACTCTGGGGCCAACGTCCTGACTTTC.

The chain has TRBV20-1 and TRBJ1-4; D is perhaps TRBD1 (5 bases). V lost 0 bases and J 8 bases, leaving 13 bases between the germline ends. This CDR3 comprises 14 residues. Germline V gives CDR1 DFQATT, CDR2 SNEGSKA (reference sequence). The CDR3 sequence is CSARDQRDLEKLFF. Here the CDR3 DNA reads TGCAGTGCTAGAGATCAACGGGACTTAGAAAAACTGTTTTTT.